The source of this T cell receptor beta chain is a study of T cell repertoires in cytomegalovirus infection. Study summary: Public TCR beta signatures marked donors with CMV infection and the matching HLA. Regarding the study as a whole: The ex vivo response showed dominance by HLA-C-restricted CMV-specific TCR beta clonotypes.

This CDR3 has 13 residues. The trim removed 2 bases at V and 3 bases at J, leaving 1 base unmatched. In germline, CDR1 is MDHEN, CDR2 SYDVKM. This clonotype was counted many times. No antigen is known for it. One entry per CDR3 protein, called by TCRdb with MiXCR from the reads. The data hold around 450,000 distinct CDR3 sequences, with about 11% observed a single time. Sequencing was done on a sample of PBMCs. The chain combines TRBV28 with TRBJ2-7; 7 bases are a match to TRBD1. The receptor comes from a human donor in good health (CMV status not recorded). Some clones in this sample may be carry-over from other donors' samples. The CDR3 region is CASSLDRDYEQYF. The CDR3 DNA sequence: TGTGCCAGCAGTTTAGACAGGGACTACGAGCAGTACTTC.